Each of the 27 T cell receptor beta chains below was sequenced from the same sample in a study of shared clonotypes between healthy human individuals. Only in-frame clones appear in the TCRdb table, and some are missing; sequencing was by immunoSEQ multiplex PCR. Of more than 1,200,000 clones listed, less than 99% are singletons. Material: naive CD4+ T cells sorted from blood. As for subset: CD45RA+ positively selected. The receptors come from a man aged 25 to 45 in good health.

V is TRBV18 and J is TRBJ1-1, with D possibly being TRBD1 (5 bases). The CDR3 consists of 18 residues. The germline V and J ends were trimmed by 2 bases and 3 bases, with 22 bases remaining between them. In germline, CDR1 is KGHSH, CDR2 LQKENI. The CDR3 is CASSPIMGLSGGYTEAFF. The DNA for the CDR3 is TGTGCCAGCTCACCAATAATGGGGTTAAGCGGGGGTTACACTGAAGCTTTCTTT. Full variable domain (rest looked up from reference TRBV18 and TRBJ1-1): NAGVMQNPRHLVRRRGQEARLRCSPMKGHSHVYWYRQLPEEGLKFMVYLQKENIIDESGMPKERFSAEFPKEGPSILRIQQVVRGDSAAYFCASSPIMGLSGGYTEAFFGQGTRLTVV.

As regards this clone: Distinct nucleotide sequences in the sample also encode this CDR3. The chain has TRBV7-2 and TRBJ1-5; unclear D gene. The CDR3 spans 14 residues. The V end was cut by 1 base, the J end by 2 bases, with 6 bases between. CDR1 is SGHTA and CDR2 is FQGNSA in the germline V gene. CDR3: CASSLVGGNQPQHF. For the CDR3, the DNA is TGTGCCAGCAGCTTAGTCGGTGGCAATCAGCCCCAGCATTTT.

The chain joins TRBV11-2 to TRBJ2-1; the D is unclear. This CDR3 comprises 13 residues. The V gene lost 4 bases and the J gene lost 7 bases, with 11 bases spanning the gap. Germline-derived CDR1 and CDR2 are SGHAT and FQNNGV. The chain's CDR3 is CASSSPKWNEQFF. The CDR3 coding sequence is TGTGCCAGCAGCTCCCCTAAGTGGAATGAGCAGTTCTTC. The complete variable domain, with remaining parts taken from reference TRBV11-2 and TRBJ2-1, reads EAGVAQSPRYKIIEKRQSVAFWCNPISGHATLYWYQQILGQGPKLLIQFQNNGVVDDSQLPKDRFSAERLKGVDSTLKIQPAKLEDSAVYLCASSSPKWNEQFFGPGTRLTVL.

Written as DNA, the CDR3 is TGTGCCAGCAGCGTAGGTCGGGCCCACACTGAAGCTTTCTTT. This translates into CASSVGRAHTEAFF. V usage is TRBV9 and J usage is TRBJ1-1; D call uncertain. CDR3 length equals 14 residues. V was pared by 0 bases and J by 3 bases, with 9 bases between. The germline CDR1 and CDR2 sequences are SGDLS and YYNGEE.

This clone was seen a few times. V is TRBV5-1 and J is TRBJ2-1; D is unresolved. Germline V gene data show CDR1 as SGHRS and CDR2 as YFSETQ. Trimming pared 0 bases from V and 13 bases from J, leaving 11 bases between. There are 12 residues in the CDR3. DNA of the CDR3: TGCGCCAGCAGCTTGGTGGCAGACAATCAGTTCTTC. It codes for CASSLVADNQFF. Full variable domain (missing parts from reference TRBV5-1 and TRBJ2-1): KAGVTQTPRYLIKTRGQQVTLSCSPISGHRSVSWYQQTPGQGLQFLFEYFSETQRNKGNFPGRFSGRQFSNSRSEMNVSTLELGDSALYLCASSLVADNQFFGPGTRLTVL.

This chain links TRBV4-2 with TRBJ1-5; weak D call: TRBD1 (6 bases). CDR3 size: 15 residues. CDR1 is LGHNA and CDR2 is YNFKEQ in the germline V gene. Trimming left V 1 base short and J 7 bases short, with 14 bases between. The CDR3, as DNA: TGTGCCAGCAGCCAAGGAAGGGGGGCGAGACAGCCCCAGCATTTT. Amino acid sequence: CASSQGRGARQPQHF.

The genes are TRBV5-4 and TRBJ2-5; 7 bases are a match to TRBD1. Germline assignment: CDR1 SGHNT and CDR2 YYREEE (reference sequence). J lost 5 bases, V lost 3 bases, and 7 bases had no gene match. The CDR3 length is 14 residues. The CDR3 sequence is CASSSPRGLETQYF. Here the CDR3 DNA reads TGTGCCAGCAGCTCCCCCAGGGGGTTGGAGACCCAGTACTTC. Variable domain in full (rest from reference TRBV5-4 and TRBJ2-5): ETGVTQSPTHLIKTRGQQVTLRCSSQSGHNTVSWYQQALGQGPQFIFQYYREEENGRGNFPPRFSGLQFPNYSSELNVNALELDDSALYLCASSSPRGLETQYFGPGTRLLVL.

The CDR3 region has the DNA TGTGCCAGCACAACTCCGGGACAGCTAAACACCGGGGAGCTGTTTTTT. As protein: CASTTPGQLNTGELFF. The V call is TRBV7-2, the J call TRBJ2-2; 7 bases are shared with TRBD1. This CDR3 is 16 amino acids long. Losses at the gene ends were 7 bases for V and 2 bases for J; bases not matched to a gene: 10. The germline CDR1 and CDR2 sequences are SGHTA and FQGNSA.

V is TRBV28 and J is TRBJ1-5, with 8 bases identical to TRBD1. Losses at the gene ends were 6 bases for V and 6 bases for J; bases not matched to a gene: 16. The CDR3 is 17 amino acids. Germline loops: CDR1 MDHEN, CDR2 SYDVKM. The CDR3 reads CASSPPTGVVASQPQHF. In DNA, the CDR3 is TGTGCCAGCAGCCCCCCGACAGGGGTCGTTGCGAGTCAGCCCCAGCATTTT.

The CDR3 here is CASSSQGTSGRSPYEQYF. The CDR3 DNA reads as TGTGCCAGCAGCTCCCAGGGGACTAGCGGGAGGTCCCCCTACGAGCAGTACTTC. This chain connects TRBV5-4 to TRBJ2-7; 15 nucleotides line up with TRBD2. The CDR3 is made up of 18 amino acids. With 3 bases clipped from V and 2 bases from J, the junction kept 9 bases outside the gene matches. CDR1 SGHNT and CDR2 YYREEE come from the germline V gene (reference sequence).

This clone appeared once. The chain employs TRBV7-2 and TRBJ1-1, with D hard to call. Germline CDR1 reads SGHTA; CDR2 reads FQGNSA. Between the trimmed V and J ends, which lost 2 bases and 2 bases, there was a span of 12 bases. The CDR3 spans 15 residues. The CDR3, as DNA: TGTGCCAGCAGCTTAAAGGCAGGAAGAAACACTGAAGCTTTCTTT. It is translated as CASSLKAGRNTEAFF.

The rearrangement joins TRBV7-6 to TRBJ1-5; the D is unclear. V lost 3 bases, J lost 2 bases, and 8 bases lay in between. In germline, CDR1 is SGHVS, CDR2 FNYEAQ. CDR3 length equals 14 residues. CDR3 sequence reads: CASSLNVGNQPQHF. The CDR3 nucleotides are TGTGCCAGCAGCTTGAATGTGGGCAATCAGCCCCAGCATTTT.

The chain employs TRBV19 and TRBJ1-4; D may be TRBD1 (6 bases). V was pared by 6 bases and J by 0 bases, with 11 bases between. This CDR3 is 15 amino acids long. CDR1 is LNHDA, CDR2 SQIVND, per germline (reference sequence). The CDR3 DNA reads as TGTGCCAGTAGGGGGGGCGACGCAACTAATGAAAAACTGTTTTTT. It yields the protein CASRGGDATNEKLFF.

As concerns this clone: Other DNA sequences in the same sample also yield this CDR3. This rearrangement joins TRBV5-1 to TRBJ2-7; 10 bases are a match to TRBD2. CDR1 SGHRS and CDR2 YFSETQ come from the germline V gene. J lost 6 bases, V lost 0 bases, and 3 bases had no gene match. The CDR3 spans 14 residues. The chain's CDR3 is CASSLGLAGVEQYF. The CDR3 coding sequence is TGCGCCAGCAGCTTGGGGCTAGCGGGAGTCGAGCAGTACTTC.

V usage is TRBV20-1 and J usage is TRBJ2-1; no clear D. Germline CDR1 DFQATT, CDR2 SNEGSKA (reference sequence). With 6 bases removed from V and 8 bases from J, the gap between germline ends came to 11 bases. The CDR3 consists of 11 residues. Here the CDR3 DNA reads TGCAGTGCCAAAAAGGTCGATGAGCAGTTCTTC. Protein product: CSAKKVDEQFF.

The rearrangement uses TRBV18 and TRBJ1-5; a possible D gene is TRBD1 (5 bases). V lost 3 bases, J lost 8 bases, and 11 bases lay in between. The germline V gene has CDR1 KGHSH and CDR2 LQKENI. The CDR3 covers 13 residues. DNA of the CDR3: TGTGCCAGCTCACCGGGAGGGGTGGAGCCCCAGCATTTT. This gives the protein CASSPGGVEPQHF. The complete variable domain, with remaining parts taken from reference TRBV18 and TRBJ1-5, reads NAGVMQNPRHLVRRRGQEARLRCSPMKGHSHVYWYRQLPEEGLKFMVYLQKENIIDESGMPKERFSAEFPKEGPSILRIQQVVRGDSAAYFCASSPGGVEPQHFGDGTRLSIL.

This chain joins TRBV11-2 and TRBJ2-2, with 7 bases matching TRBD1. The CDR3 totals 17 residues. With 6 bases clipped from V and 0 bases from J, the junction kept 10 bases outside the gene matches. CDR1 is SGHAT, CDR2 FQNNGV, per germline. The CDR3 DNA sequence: TGTGCCAGCAGTTCCCGAACCGGGACAGCGAACACCGGGGAGCTGTTTTTT. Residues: CASSSRTGTANTGELFF.

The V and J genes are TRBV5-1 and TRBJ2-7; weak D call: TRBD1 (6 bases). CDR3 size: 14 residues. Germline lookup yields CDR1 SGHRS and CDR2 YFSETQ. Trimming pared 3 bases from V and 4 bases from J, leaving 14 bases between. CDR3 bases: TGCGCCAGCAGCTCCACCAGGGGTGGGTACGAGCAGTACTTC. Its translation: CASSSTRGGYEQYF. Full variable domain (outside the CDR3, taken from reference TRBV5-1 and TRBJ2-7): KAGVTQTPRYLIKTRGQQVTLSCSPISGHRSVSWYQQTPGQGLQFLFEYFSETQRNKGNFPGRFSGRQFSNSRSEMNVSTLELGDSALYLCASSSTRGGYEQYFGPGTRLTVT.

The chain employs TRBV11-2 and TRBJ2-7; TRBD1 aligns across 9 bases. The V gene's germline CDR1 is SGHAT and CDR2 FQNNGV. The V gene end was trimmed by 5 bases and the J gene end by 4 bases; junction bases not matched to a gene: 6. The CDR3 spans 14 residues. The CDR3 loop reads CASSLGTGIYEQYF. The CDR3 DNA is TGTGCCAGCAGCCTCGGGACAGGGATATACGAGCAGTACTTC.

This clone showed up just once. In nucleotides, the CDR3 is TGTGCCAGCAGCGTGGGGACTAGCGGGATGCAAGAGACCCAGTACTTC. Amino acid sequence: CASSVGTSGMQETQYF. J is TRBJ2-5 and V is TRBV9, with 13 bases that match TRBD2. Germline CDR1 is SGDLS and CDR2 is YYNGEE. The CDR3 loop spans 16 amino acids. The J segment lost 2 bases and the V segment lost 2 bases, leaving 3 bases of the junction unmatched.

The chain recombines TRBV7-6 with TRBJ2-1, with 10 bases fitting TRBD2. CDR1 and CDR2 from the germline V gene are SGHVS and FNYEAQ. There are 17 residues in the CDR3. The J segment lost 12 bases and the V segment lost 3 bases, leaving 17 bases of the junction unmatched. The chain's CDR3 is CASSFIGKSSGSPRQFF. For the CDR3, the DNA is TGTGCCAGCAGCTTCATAGGTAAGTCTAGCGGGAGCCCCCGGCAGTTCTTC.

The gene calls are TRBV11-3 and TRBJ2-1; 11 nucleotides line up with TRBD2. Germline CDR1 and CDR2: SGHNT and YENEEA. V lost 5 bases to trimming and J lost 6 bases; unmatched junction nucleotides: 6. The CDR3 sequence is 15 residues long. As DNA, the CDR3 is TGTGCCAGCAGCACCCGACTAGCGGGAATCAATGAGCAGTTCTTC. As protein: CASSTRLAGINEQFF.

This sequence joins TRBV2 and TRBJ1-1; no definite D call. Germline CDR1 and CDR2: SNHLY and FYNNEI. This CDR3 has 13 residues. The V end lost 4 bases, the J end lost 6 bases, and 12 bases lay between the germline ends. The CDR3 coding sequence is TGTGCCAGCAGTGCAATCGGAGTACCTGAAGCTTTCTTT. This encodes CASSAIGVPEAFF.

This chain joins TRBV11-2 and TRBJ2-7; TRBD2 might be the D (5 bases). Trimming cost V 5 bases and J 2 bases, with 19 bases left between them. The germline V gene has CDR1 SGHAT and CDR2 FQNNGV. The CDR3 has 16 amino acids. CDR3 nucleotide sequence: TGTGCCAGCAGCAAACCCCGCGTACTAGTGGCCTACGAGCAGTACTTC. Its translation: CASSKPRVLVAYEQYF.

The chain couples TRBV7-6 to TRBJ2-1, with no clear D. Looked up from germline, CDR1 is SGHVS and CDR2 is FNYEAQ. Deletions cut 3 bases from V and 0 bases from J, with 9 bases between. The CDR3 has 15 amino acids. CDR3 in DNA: TGTGCCAGCAGCTTGGCTCAAACCTCCTACAATGAGCAGTTCTTC. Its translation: CASSLAQTSYNEQFF.

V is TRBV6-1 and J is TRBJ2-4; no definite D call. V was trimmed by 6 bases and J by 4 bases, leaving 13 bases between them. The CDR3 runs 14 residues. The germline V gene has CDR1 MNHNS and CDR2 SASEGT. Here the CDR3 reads CASRSPLWKNIQYF. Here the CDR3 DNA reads TGTGCCAGCAGAAGTCCCTTGTGGAAAAACATTCAGTACTTC.

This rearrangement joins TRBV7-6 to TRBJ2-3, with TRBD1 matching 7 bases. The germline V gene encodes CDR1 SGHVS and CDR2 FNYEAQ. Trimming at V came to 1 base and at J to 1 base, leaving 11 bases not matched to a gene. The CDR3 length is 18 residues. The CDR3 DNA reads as TGTGCCAGCAGCTTAGTTGTCAGGGGGTGGTCTGGCACAGATACGCAGTATTTT. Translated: CASSLVVRGWSGTDTQYF.